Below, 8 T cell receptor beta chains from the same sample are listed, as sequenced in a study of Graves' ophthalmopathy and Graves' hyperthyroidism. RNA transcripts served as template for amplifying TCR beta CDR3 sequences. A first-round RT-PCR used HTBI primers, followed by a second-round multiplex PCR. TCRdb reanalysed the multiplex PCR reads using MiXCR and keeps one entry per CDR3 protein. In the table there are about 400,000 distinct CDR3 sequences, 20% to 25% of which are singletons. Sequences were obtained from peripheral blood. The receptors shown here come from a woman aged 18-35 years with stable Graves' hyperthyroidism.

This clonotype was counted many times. The CDR3 coding sequence is TGTGCCAGCAGTTTGGCTGCGGGAGGGAAAGGCGAGCAGTACTTC. Protein: CASSLAAGGKGEQYF. This chain uses TRBV27 with TRBJ2-7; TRBD2 matches at 9 bases. The V gene's germline CDR1 is MNHEY and CDR2 SMNVEV (reference sequence). This CDR3 is 15 amino acids long. The trim removed 3 bases at V and 6 bases at J, leaving 9 bases unmatched.

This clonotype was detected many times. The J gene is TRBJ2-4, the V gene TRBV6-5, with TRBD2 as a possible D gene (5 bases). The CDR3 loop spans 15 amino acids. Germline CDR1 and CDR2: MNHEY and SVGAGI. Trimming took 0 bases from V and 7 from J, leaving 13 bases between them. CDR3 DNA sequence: TGTGCCAGCAGTTACTCGTCTGAAAGCGGTAACATTCAGTACTTC. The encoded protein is CASSYSSESGNIQYF.

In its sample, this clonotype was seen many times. The CDR3 loop reads CASSEVDEQYF. The CDR3 nucleotides are TGTGCCAGCAGTGAAGTGGACGAGCAGTACTTC. This chain connects TRBV6-1 to TRBJ2-7; no clear D. The CDR3 is 11 amino acids. The ends were cut back, 1 base at V and 5 bases at J, with 3 bases in the middle. Germline V CDR1 and CDR2: MNHNS, SASEGT.

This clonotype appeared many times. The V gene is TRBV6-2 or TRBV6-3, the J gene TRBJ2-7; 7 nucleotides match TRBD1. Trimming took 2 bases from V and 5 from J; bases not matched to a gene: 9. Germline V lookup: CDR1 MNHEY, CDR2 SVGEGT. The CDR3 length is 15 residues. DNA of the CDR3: TGTGCCAGCAGTTACGTCGACAGGGTAGTTGACGAGCAGTACTTC. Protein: CASSYVDRVVDEQYF.

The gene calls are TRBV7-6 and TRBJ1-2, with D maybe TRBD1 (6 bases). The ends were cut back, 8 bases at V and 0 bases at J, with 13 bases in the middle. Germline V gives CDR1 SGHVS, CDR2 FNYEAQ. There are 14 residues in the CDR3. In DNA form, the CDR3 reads TGTGCCAGCGGGGGGGGCGCGCCTAACTATGGCTACACCTTC. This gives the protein CASGGGAPNYGYTF.

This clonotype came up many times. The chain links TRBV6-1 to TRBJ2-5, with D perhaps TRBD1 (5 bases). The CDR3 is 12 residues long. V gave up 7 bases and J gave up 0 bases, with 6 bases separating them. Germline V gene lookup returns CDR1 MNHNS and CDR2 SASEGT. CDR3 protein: CASTGYQETQYF. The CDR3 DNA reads TGTGCCAGCACAGGGTACCAAGAGACCCAGTACTTC.

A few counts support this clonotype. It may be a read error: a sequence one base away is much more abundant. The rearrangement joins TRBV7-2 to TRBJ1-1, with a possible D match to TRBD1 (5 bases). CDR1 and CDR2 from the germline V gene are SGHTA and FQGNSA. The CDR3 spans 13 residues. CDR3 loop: CASSLHRNTEACF. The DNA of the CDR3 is TGTGCCAGCAGCTTACACAGGAACACTGAAGCTTGCTTT.

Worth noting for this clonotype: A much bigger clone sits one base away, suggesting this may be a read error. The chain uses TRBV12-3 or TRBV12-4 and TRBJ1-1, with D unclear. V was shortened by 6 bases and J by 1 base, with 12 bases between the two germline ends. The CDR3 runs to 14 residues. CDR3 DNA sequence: TGTGCCAGCAGGCAGAGACATGGGAACACTGAAGCTTTCTTT. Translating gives CASRQRHGNTEAFF.